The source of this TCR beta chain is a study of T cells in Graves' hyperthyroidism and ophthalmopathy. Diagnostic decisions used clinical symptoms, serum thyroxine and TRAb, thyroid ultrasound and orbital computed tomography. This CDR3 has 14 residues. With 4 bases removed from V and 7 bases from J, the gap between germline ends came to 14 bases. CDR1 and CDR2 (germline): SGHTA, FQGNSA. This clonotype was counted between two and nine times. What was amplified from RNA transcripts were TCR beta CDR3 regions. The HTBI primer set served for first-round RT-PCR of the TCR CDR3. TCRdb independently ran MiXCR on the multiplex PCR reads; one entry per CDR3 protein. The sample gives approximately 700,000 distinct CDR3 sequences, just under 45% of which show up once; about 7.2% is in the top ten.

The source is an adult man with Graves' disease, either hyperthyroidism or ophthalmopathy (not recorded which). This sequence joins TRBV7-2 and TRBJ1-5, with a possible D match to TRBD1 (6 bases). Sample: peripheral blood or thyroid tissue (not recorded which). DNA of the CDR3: TGTGCCAGCAGCTCCAGTCAGGGGTACCAGCCCCAGCATTTT. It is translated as CASSSSQGYQPQHF.